The 20 T cell receptor beta chains below were found in one sample sequenced in a study of T cells in Graves' hyperthyroidism and ophthalmopathy (dated by TCRdb to about 2019). Preparation of the library involved multiplex PCR. The sequencer listed for this sample is Illumina HiSeq 2000. The TCR beta CDR3 regions were amplified from RNA transcripts. For the first round of RT-PCR on the TCR CDR3, the HTBI primer set was used together with the Qiagen OneStep RT-PCR kit. TCRdb reanalyzed the raw reads on its own, using fastp at Q25 for trimming and MiXCR for clone calling, and kept in-frame beta chains. Each entry is one CDR3 protein sequence, shown with its most common DNA and genes. This sample lists over 700,000 distinct CDR3 sequences; around 38% were detected once. Clones ranked in the top ten supply approximately 10% of the sample. What was sequenced was blood. These receptors were taken from a man between 18 and 29 years old with Graves' hyperthyroidism.

V and J are TRBV10-3 and TRBJ1-1, with 7 nucleotides matching TRBD1. The CDR3 consists of 13 residues. The V gene end was trimmed by 10 bases and the J gene end by 5 bases; junction bases not matched to a gene: 10. Germline loops: CDR1 ENHRY, CDR2 SYGVKD. The CDR3 region is CASRYTGETEAFF. As DNA, the CDR3 is TGTGCCAGCCGTTATACAGGGGAGACTGAAGCTTTCTTT.

This clonotype was recorded many times. The chain carries TRBV24-1 and TRBJ2-7; D might be TRBD1 (6 bases). The CDR3 sequence is 12 residues long. Germline V lookup: CDR1 KGHDR, CDR2 SFDVKD. Trimming pared 6 bases from V and 6 bases from J, leaving 11 bases between. In DNA, the CDR3 is TGTGCCACCAGTTCAGGGGTGCGCGAGCAGTACTTC. Translation gives CATSSGVREQYF.

This sequence joins TRBV10-3 and TRBJ1-5; a possible D gene is TRBD1 (5 bases). CDR3 length equals 13 residues. Germline V gene data show CDR1 as ENHRY and CDR2 as SYGVKD. Between the trimmed V and J ends, which lost 10 bases and 4 bases, there was a span of 14 bases. The DNA for the CDR3 is TGTGCCAGCAGAGGAGGGGATAATCAGCCCCAGCATTTT. Translation: CASRGGDNQPQHF.

Many counts were recorded for this clonotype. The CDR3 here is CASSIYRASPQHF. The CDR3 DNA reads TGTGCCAGTAGTATTTACAGGGCGAGCCCCCAGCATTTT. The gene calls are TRBV19 and TRBJ1-5; tentatively, D is TRBD1 (6 bases). V lost 3 bases, J lost 10 bases, and 13 bases lay in between. Germline V gives CDR1 LNHDA, CDR2 SQIVND (reference sequence). The CDR3 runs to 13 residues.

This sequence joins TRBV7-2 and TRBJ2-5, with 7 bases aligning to TRBD1. V shed 5 bases, J shed 7 bases, and the junction held 13 bases outside the gene matches. The CDR3 is 15 residues long. Germline CDR1 reads SGHTA; CDR2 reads FQGNSA. In DNA form, the CDR3 reads TGTGCCAGCAGCATAGACAGGGTCGGTGACGGGACCCAGTACTTC. Encoded protein: CASSIDRVGDGTQYF.

The rearrangement joins TRBV4-1 to TRBJ2-5, with 8 nucleotides matching TRBD2. CDR3 length: 16 amino acids. The V gene end was trimmed by 0 bases and the J gene end by 7 bases; junction bases not matched to a gene: 10. Germline V lookup: CDR1 MGHRA, CDR2 YSYEKL. CDR3 sequence (DNA): TGCGCCAGCAGCCAAGAGGCCAGCGGGGGAACGGGGACCCAGTACTTC. This sequence encodes CASSQEASGGTGTQYF.

This clonotype showed up just a few times. This chain connects TRBV5-1 to TRBJ1-4; D remains unclear. This CDR3 is built from 16 residues. V was cut by 1 base and J by 5 bases, with 15 bases left in between. Germline CDR1 is SGHRS and CDR2 is YFSETQ. The CDR3: CASSLQSAAINEKLFF. DNA of the CDR3: TGCGCCAGCAGCTTGCAATCGGCAGCCATCAATGAAAAACTGTTTTTT.

J is TRBJ2-7 and V is TRBV2, with 15 nucleotides matching TRBD2. This CDR3 is 14 amino acids long. The J segment lost 11 bases and the V segment lost 6 bases, leaving 8 bases of the junction unmatched. Germline V gene data show CDR1 as SNHLY and CDR2 as FYNNEI. CDR3 sequence (DNA): TGTGCCAGCAGACCGGGACTAGCGGGAGGTGCGGAGTACTTC. It codes for CASRPGLAGGAEYF.

The chain recombines TRBV7-8 with TRBJ2-5, with a weak D call TRBD2 (5 bases). Germline loops: CDR1 SGHVS, CDR2 FQNEAQ. The V gene lost 5 bases and the J gene lost 1 base, with 14 bases spanning the gap. CDR3 size: 15 residues. The CDR3 loop reads CASSHSGSAQETQYF. CDR3 in DNA: TGTGCCAGCAGCCATAGTGGTAGCGCCCAAGAGACCCAGTACTTC.

The V gene is TRBV7-3, the J gene TRBJ1-1; no reliable D call. CDR1 and CDR2 from the germline V gene are SGHTA and FQGTGA. The CDR3 is 13 residues long. Between the trimmed V and J ends, which lost 7 bases and 0 bases, there was a span of 9 bases. Here the CDR3 reads CASKQSMNTEAFF. The CDR3 region has the DNA TGTGCCAGCAAGCAATCCATGAACACTGAAGCTTTCTTT.

The CDR3 spells CATSDGLGYTQYF. As DNA, the CDR3 is TGTGCCACCAGTGATGGACTGGGTTATACGCAGTATTTT. The V and J genes are TRBV24-1 and TRBJ2-3, with D tentatively TRBD2 (5 bases). Germline V gives CDR1 KGHDR, CDR2 SFDVKD. The CDR3 contains 13 residues. V was pared by 3 bases and J by 7 bases, with 10 bases between.

This clonotype has at least ten counts. V usage is TRBV7-2 and J usage is TRBJ1-5; D unclear. Germline V CDR1 and CDR2: SGHTA, FQGNSA. CDR3 size: 11 residues. The V end was cut by 8 bases, the J end by 6 bases, with 8 bases between. The CDR3 sequence is CASGDGQPQHF. The CDR3 bases are TGTGCCAGCGGCGACGGTCAGCCCCAGCATTTT. The entire variable domain, with the rest obtained from reference TRBV7-2 and TRBJ1-5, is as follows: GAGVSQSPSNKVTEKGKDVELRCDPISGHTALYWYRQSLGQGLEFLIYFQGNSAPDKSGLPSDRFSAERTGGSVSTLTIQRTQQEDSAVYLCASGDGQPQHFGDGTRLSIL.

The V and J genes are TRBV2 and TRBJ2-7, with D tentatively TRBD1 or TRBD2 (6 bases each). From germline, CDR1 is SNHLY and CDR2 FYNNEI. The CDR3 contains 16 residues. V gave up 0 bases and J gave up 0 bases, with 12 bases separating them. The CDR3 DNA follows: TGTGCCAGCAGTGAAGCGTTGCGGGACACCTCCTACGAGCAGTACTTC. Its translation is CASSEALRDTSYEQYF.

This clonotype turned up a few times. V is TRBV6-5 and J is TRBJ1-1, with D uncertain. The length of the CDR3 is 13 residues. V lost 6 bases to trimming and J lost 6 bases, with 14 bases between them. CDR1 is MNHEY and CDR2 is SVGAGI in the germline V gene. CDR3 nucleotides: TGTGCCAGCAGGAGAGCTGGGAGCGCTGAAGCTTTCTTT. It is translated as CASRRAGSAEAFF.

This clonotype has just a few counts. The rearrangement joins TRBV10-3 to TRBJ2-2; D call uncertain. V lost 3 bases to trimming and J lost 4 bases, with 6 bases between them. The CDR3 runs to 13 residues. The germline CDR1 and CDR2 sequences are ENHRY and SYGVKD. CDR3 in amino acids: CAISDSGTGELFF. DNA of the CDR3: TGTGCCATCAGTGATTCGGGCACCGGGGAGCTGTTTTTT.

This clonotype was observed many times. The chain combines TRBV25-1 with TRBJ1-4; 8 bases fit TRBD1. J gave up 5 bases and V 2 bases, and 4 bases lay outside the gene matches. CDR3 size: 15 residues. The germline CDR1 and CDR2 sequences are MGHDK and SYGVNS. CDR3 sequence reads: CASSETDRANEKLFF. The CDR3 region has the DNA TGTGCCAGCAGTGAAACGGACAGGGCCAATGAAAAACTGTTTTTT.

This clonotype was seen a single time. The chain uses TRBV25-1 and TRBJ2-7; D possibly corresponds to TRBD2 (6 bases). The J call may be in error: the DNA end matches TRBJ2-1 better. Germline assignment: CDR1 MGHDK and CDR2 SYGVNS. The length of the CDR3 is 15 residues. The CDR3 protein is CASSGSPGGPREQFF. The CDR3 coding sequence is TGTGCCAGCTCAGGCAGCCCCGGGGGTCCTCGCGAGCAGTTCTTC.

This clonotype appeared a single time. V gene TRBV20-1 combines with J gene TRBJ2-5, with TRBD2 identical over 9 bases. There are 15 residues in the CDR3. Germline values: CDR1 DFQATT, CDR2 SNEGSKA (reference sequence). V lost 3 bases, J lost 3 bases, and 8 bases stayed unmatched. The CDR3 protein is CSARGLAGSEETQYF. The CDR3 region has the DNA TGCAGTGCTAGGGGGCTAGCGGGGAGCGAAGAGACCCAGTACTTC.

This rearrangement joins TRBV29-1 to TRBJ1-2; TRBD1 aligns across 7 bases. The germline gives CDR1 SQVTM, CDR2 ANQGSEA. The CDR3 length is 15 residues. The V segment lost 0 bases and the J segment 4 bases; nucleotides outside the gene matches: 8. CDR3 in amino acids: CSVEDGTGEGYGYTF. In nucleotides, the CDR3 is TGCAGCGTTGAAGATGGCACAGGGGAGGGCTATGGCTACACCTTC.

The CDR3 DNA reads TGTGCCAGCAGTCTAACTAGCGTCCGAACCTACGAGCAGTACTTC. Amino acid sequence: CASSLTSVRTYEQYF. The rearrangement uses TRBV12-3 or TRBV12-4 and TRBJ2-7; TRBD2 matches 7 bases. Trimming cost V 5 bases and J 2 bases; bases outside gene matches: 9. CDR3 size: 15 residues.